What follows are 2 T cell receptor beta chains derived from one specimen sequenced in a study of Ad26.COV2.S vaccination and SARS-CoV-2 variants. Described treatment: over 15 received Ad26.COV2.S at low or high dose, single or two shots; about 5 received placebo; per-sample allocation not given. Repertoires come from day 63 after the first vaccine or placebo injection. Profiling relied on immunoSEQ multiplex PCR, and the TCRdb table lists in-frame clones only, not all of them. This repertoire shows about 420,000 clones, roughly 90% found once; its top ten account for about 4%. Material: peripheral blood, obtained in a trial of Ad26.COV2.S vaccine versus placebo. The receptors here all came from a person aged 18-60 years who received the Ad26.COV2.S COVID-19 vaccine or a placebo.

J is TRBJ2-1 and V is TRBV7-9; TRBD2 matches 7 bases. Germline CDR1 reads SEHNR; CDR2 reads FQNEAQ (reference sequence). Trimming took 5 bases from V and 3 from J; bases not matched to a gene: 7. The CDR3 sequence is 15 residues long. The CDR3 sequence: CASSQGTTHYNEQFF. CDR3 nucleotide sequence: TGTGCCAGCAGCCAAGGGACTACCCACTACAATGAGCAGTTCTTC.

CDR3 region: CASGDGPYEQYF. The CDR3 nucleotides are TGCGCCAGTGGGGACGGACCCTACGAGCAGTACTTC. The V gene is TRBV10-2, the J gene TRBJ2-7; D possibly matches TRBD1 or TRBD2 (5 bases each). V was shortened by 9 bases and J by 2 bases, with 11 bases between the two germline ends. Germline V CDR1 and CDR2: WSHSY, SAAADI. This CDR3 comprises 12 residues.